These 24 T cell receptor beta chains were all obtained from the same sample, sequenced in a study of identical twins. From the 5' RACE reads, TCRdb called clonotypes with MiXCR, one entry per CDR3 protein. The sample contains approximately 680,000 distinct CDR3 sequences, roughly 7.2% of which appear only once. The sample was also linked to a second study, of yellow fever vaccine responses in identical twins.

The sequencing input was PBMCs. These receptors all come from a woman younger than 35 in good health.

In this sample, this clonotype turned up many times. The chain employs TRBV6-1 and TRBJ1-2; 8 nucleotides match TRBD1. This CDR3 has 17 amino acids. Germline CDR1 MNHNS, CDR2 SASEGT. V dropped 5 bases and J dropped 1; count of bases not matched to a gene: 12. The CDR3: CASSRPDRDRDNYGYTF. CDR3 sequence (DNA): TGTGCCAGCAGTAGGCCGGACAGGGATAGGGATAACTATGGCTACACCTTC.

The chain links TRBV6-1 to TRBJ1-1, with 7 bases fitting TRBD1. J lost 3 bases, V lost 6 bases, and 16 bases had no gene match. The CDR3 loop spans 17 amino acids. Germline CDR1 reads MNHNS; CDR2 reads SASEGT. The CDR3 loop reads CASRTGSEVRFHTEAFF. As DNA, the CDR3 is TGTGCCAGCAGGACAGGGTCTGAGGTCAGATTTCACACTGAAGCTTTCTTT.

The rearrangement uses TRBV27 and TRBJ2-7; 10 bases line up with TRBD2. V trimming: 5 bases; J trimming: 1 base; junction bases outside the gene matches: 23. Germline assignment: CDR1 MNHEY and CDR2 SMNVEV (reference sequence). The CDR3 has 21 amino acids. The CDR3 here is CASSIHRPAGLAGVGSYEQYF. CDR3 DNA sequence: TGTGCCAGCAGTATTCACAGGCCCGCGGGTCTAGCGGGAGTTGGGTCCTACGAGCAGTACTTC.

In this sample, this clonotype turned up a few times. The chain uses TRBV20-1 and TRBJ2-7; 10 nucleotides agree with TRBD2. The V gene's germline CDR1 is DFQATT and CDR2 SNEGSKA (reference sequence). After removal of 3 bases from V and 4 bases from J, the junction contained 6 bases not matched to a gene. The CDR3 has 14 amino acids. In nucleotides, the CDR3 is TGCAGTGCTAGGCGCGCTAGCGGGAGTTACGAGCAGTACTTC. As protein: CSARRASGSYEQYF.

The rearrangement joins TRBV2 to TRBJ2-7; TRBD1 matches at 8 bases. Germline V CDR1 and CDR2: SNHLY, FYNNEI. The V segment lost 4 bases and the J segment 2 bases; nucleotides outside the gene matches: 1. There are 13 residues in the CDR3. In DNA form, the CDR3 reads TGTGCCAGCAGTGTACAGGGGGCCTACGAGCAGTACGTC. Residues: CASSVQGAYEQYV.

This clonotype was found many times. The chain carries TRBV10-3 and TRBJ2-2; either TRBD1 or TRBD2 may supply D (6 bases each). This CDR3 region has 15 residues. Deletions cut 3 bases from V and 4 bases from J, with 12 bases between. Germline CDR1 and CDR2: ENHRY and SYGVKD. CDR3 sequence reads: CAISDRGPGTGELFF. In nucleotides, the CDR3 is TGTGCCATCAGTGACCGGGGGCCGGGCACCGGGGAGCTGTTTTTT.

The sample holds a few counts of this clonotype. The J gene is TRBJ1-2, the V gene TRBV20-1, with 7 nucleotides matching TRBD1. The CDR3 runs 12 residues. Trimming took 5 bases from V and 4 from J; bases not matched to a gene: 4. Germline values: CDR1 DFQATT, CDR2 SNEGSKA (reference sequence). Here the CDR3 reads CSADREGYGYTF. CDR3 sequence (DNA): TGCAGTGCTGACAGGGAAGGCTATGGCTACACCTTC.

J is TRBJ2-2 and V is TRBV29-1; D might be TRBD2 (5 bases). The CDR3 sequence is 12 residues long. Trimming removed 4 bases from V and 3 bases from J, with 6 bases in between. Germline CDR1 reads SQVTM; CDR2 reads ANQGSEA. The CDR3 loop is CSVVRDTGELFF. The CDR3 region has the DNA TGCAGCGTTGTGAGGGACACCGGGGAGCTGTTTTTT.

This clonotype has just a few counts. The CDR3 protein is CASSFGTLKFF. In DNA form, the CDR3 reads TGCGCCAGCAGCTTTGGGACACTCAAGTTCTTC. The J gene is TRBJ2-1, the V gene TRBV5-1; a weak D match, TRBD1 (6 bases). CDR1 and CDR2 from the germline V gene are SGHRS and YFSETQ. The V end was cut by 2 bases, the J end by 14 bases, with 11 bases between. The CDR3 is 11 residues long.

The chain combines TRBV5-5 with TRBJ2-6; D is ambiguous. With 1 base removed from V and 0 bases from J, the gap between germline ends came to 5 bases. The CDR3 spans 15 residues. Germline V CDR1 and CDR2: SGHKS, YYEKEE (reference sequence). This chain's CDR3 is CASSLWDSGANVLTF. The CDR3, as DNA: TGTGCCAGCAGCTTGTGGGACTCTGGGGCCAACGTCCTGACTTTC.

V and J are TRBV20-1 and TRBJ2-2; D is unresolved. CDR1 and CDR2 (germline): DFQATT, SNEGSKA (reference sequence). Trimming removed 0 bases from V and 5 bases from J, with 10 bases in between. CDR3 length: 14 residues. CDR3 loop: CSARDSVQTGELFF. In DNA, the CDR3 is TGCAGTGCTAGAGATTCTGTTCAGACCGGGGAGCTGTTTTTT.

This clonotype was picked up a small number of times. The CDR3 reads CASSLDLAGGGQFF. The DNA of the CDR3 is TGCGCCAGCAGCTTGGATTTAGCGGGAGGCGGTCAGTTCTTC. The V call is TRBV5-1, the J call TRBJ2-1, with 10 bases aligning to TRBD2. V shed 0 bases and J 13 bases; nucleotides not matched to a gene: 7. The germline gives CDR1 SGHRS, CDR2 YFSETQ. CDR3 size: 14 residues.

Only a few counts were recorded for this clonotype. This chain joins TRBV5-1 and TRBJ2-1; either TRBD1 or TRBD2 may supply D (6 bases each). This CDR3 region has 13 residues. Trimming cost V 0 bases and J 9 bases, with 10 bases left between them. From germline, CDR1 is SGHRS and CDR2 YFSETQ. The chain's CDR3 is CASSLGGAGEQFF. The CDR3, as DNA: TGCGCCAGCAGCTTGGGGGGGGCCGGTGAGCAGTTCTTC.

The genes are TRBV28 and TRBJ2-3; TRBD2 might be the D (6 bases). CDR1 is MDHEN, CDR2 SYDVKM, per germline. This CDR3 has 17 amino acids. The V end was cut by 5 bases, the J end by 2 bases, with 20 bases between. The CDR3 DNA sequence: TGTGCCAGCAGTGTACCCGGGGGTCTAAGAGTCACAGATACGCAGTATTTT. It specifies CASSVPGGLRVTDTQYF.

This clonotype was found many times. V is TRBV10-3 and J is TRBJ2-1; the D gene is possibly TRBD2 (7 bases). The CDR3 runs to 15 residues. V was cut by 2 bases and J by 4 bases, with 12 bases left in between. Germline V gene sequence: CDR1 ENHRY, CDR2 SYGVKD. For the CDR3, the DNA is TGTGCCATCAGTGAGAACAGGGAGGGATACAATGAGCAGTTCTTC. Its protein is CAISENREGYNEQFF.

This clonotype occurred many times. This rearrangement joins TRBV2 to TRBJ1-4; 9 positions agree with TRBD1. V trimming: 4 bases; J trimming: 8 bases; junction bases outside the gene matches: 8. CDR1 is SNHLY and CDR2 is FYNNEI in the germline V gene. The CDR3 sequence is 15 residues long. CDR3 coding DNA: TGTGCCAGCAGTGGTTGGACAGGGGTTGTCGAAAAACTGTTTTTT. As protein: CASSGWTGVVEKLFF.

At least ten counts were recorded for this clonotype. The chain joins TRBV12-3 or TRBV12-4 to TRBJ1-4; 7 positions agree with TRBD1. The CDR3 covers 15 residues. V lost 3 bases and J lost 3; bases outside the gene matches: 4. The CDR3 nucleotides are TGTGCCAGCAGTTTCCCGCAGGGGGCTAATGAAAAACTGTTTTTT. Protein product: CASSFPQGANEKLFF.

The sample holds many counts of this clonotype. The rearrangement joins TRBV25-1 to TRBJ2-1; D is undetermined. Trimming took off 8 bases at V and 7 bases at J, with 15 bases between the two ends. The length of the CDR3 is 13 residues. CDR1 is MGHDK and CDR2 is SYGVNS in the germline V gene. The CDR3 DNA sequence: TGTGCCAGCGCCCGATTATCCGTGAATGAGCAGTTCTTC. Translated: CASARLSVNEQFF.

V and J are TRBV12-3 or TRBV12-4 and TRBJ2-2; D uncertain. The CDR3 is 12 amino acids. The ends were cut back, 7 bases at V and 6 bases at J, with 9 bases in the middle. Here the CDR3 reads CASNPLAGELFF. CDR3 nucleotide sequence: TGTGCCAGCAACCCCTTGGCCGGGGAGCTGTTTTTT.

This clonotype has a handful of counts. The rearrangement joins TRBV6-5 to TRBJ2-1; D gene unclear. Germline lookup yields CDR1 MNHEY and CDR2 SVGAGI. CDR3 length equals 14 residues. V shed 6 bases and J shed 4 bases, with 13 bases lying between them. In DNA form, the CDR3 reads TGTGCCAGCAGCTATGCGGCGGTTTACAATGAGCAGTTCTTC. Translation gives CASSYAAVYNEQFF.

V gene TRBV10-3 combines with J gene TRBJ2-7; D is unresolved. This CDR3 spans 13 amino acids. Trimming took 7 bases from V and 2 from J, leaving 12 bases between them. Germline V gene data show CDR1 as ENHRY and CDR2 as SYGVKD. CDR3 DNA sequence: TGTGCCATCACGGAGACGGCCACCTACGAGCAGTACTTC. This translates into CAITETATYEQYF.

The V call is TRBV27, the J call TRBJ1-1; possibly TRBD1 for D (5 bases). The CDR3 contains 13 residues. CDR1 MNHEY and CDR2 SMNVEV come from the germline V gene (reference sequence). Trimming removed 4 bases from V and 6 bases from J, with 12 bases in between. The CDR3 spells CASSWRGVAEAFF. The CDR3 DNA follows: TGTGCCAGCAGTTGGAGGGGTGTTGCTGAAGCTTTCTTT.

This clonotype was recorded at least ten times. The rearrangement uses TRBV20-1 and TRBJ1-2; 7 bases agree with TRBD1. J gave up 8 bases and V 8 bases, and 17 bases lay outside the gene matches. The CDR3 loop spans 14 amino acids. CDR1 DFQATT and CDR2 SNEGSKA come from the germline V gene (reference sequence). The CDR3 here is CSTRRGRDYRGYTF. The CDR3 bases are TGCAGTACGAGGAGGGGGCGTGATTATCGGGGCTACACCTTC.

The chain employs TRBV12-3 or TRBV12-4 and TRBJ1-5; TRBD1 is a possible D gene (6 bases). The ends were cut back, 4 bases at V and 4 bases at J, with 20 bases in the middle. The CDR3 has 17 residues. CDR3 loop: CASSSVRTGLGNQPQHF. The CDR3 DNA reads as TGTGCCAGCAGTTCAGTTCGCACAGGGTTAGGGAATCAGCCCCAGCATTTT.